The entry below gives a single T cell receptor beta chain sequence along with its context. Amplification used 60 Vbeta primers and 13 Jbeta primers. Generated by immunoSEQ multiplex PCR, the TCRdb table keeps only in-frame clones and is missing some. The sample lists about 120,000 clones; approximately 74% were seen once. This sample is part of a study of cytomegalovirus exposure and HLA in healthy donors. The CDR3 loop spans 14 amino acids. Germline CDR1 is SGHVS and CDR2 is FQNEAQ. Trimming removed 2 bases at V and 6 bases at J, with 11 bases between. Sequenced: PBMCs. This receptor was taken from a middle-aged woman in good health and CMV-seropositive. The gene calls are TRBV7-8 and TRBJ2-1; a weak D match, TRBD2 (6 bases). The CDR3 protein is CASSLRLASNEQFF. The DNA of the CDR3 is TGTGCCAGCAGCTTACGGCTAGCGAGCAATGAGCAGTTCTTC.